A single sample gave rise to the 17 T cell receptor beta chains below, sequenced in a study of vaccination and CD4 T cells after COVID-19. Scientists ran DNA taken from cultured CD4+ T cells through the Oncomine TCR Beta short-read assay for sequencing. TCRdb ran MiXCR on the PCR reads and lists one entry per CDR3 protein. This sample has 5,000 to 6,000 distinct CDR3 sequences, with roughly 27% found just once. Their antigen targets remain unknown. Treatment specified: 10-day PBMC culture with coronavirus spike peptide pools or control peptides (ViraFEST assay). The source material was CD4+ T cells from blood, cultured in vitro, sampled after SARS-CoV-2 vaccination. Receptors were obtained from a human donor who had recovered from COVID-19.

This clonotype is termed medium-sized. The J gene is TRBJ1-5, the V gene TRBV6-5; perhaps TRBD1 as D (5 bases). The length of the CDR3 is 14 residues. V was trimmed by 2 bases and J by 9 bases, leaving 14 bases between them. Germline CDR1 reads MNHEY; CDR2 reads SVGAGI. This CDR3 is CASSYRDQPWPQHF. In DNA form, the CDR3 reads TGTGCCAGCAGTTACCGGGACCAACCGTGGCCCCAGCATTTT.

This chain links TRBV6-1 with TRBJ1-5; weak D call: TRBD1 (5 bases). The CDR3 length is 14 residues. V lost 6 bases and J 2 bases, leaving 11 bases between the germline ends. Germline CDR1 reads MNHNS; CDR2 reads SASEGT. CDR3 region: CASRARDRNQPQHF. The CDR3 DNA follows: TGTGCCAGCAGAGCCCGGGACCGCAATCAGCCCCAGCATTTT.

There are a few counts of this clonotype. The V call is TRBV6-1, the J call TRBJ2-7, with D hard to call. V was trimmed by 6 bases and J by 2 bases, leaving 11 bases between them. Germline-derived CDR1 and CDR2 are MNHNS and SASEGT. CDR3 length: 13 residues. As DNA, the CDR3 is TGTGCCAGCAGCCGCGAGCCAACCTACGAGCAGTACTTC. It codes for CASSREPTYEQYF.

To note about this clonotype: At one end the junction does not follow the germline gene, possibly because of a read error. This chain links TRBV28 with TRBJ2-1, with 7 bases aligning to TRBD2. This CDR3 region has 11 residues. Germline loops: CDR1 MDHEN, CDR2 SYDVKM. CDR3 in amino acids: CASSLGIGRVF. The CDR3 nucleotides read TGTGCCAGCAGTTTAGGTATTGGGAGGGTCTTC.

This clonotype turned up a few times. The chain employs TRBV7-2 and TRBJ2-5, with 8 bases identical to TRBD2. With V trimmed by 2 bases and J by 4 bases, 12 bases remained unmatched. The CDR3 has 17 residues. Germline loops: CDR1 SGHTA, CDR2 FQGNSA. The CDR3 is CASSLSTGGGARETQYF. In DNA form, the CDR3 reads TGTGCCAGCAGCTTATCCACCGGGGGGGGGGCCCGAGAGACCCAGTACTTC.

This clonotype showed up just a few times. The chain has TRBV6-2 or TRBV6-3 and TRBJ2-7; 10 positions agree with TRBD2. Germline V gives CDR1 MNHEY, CDR2 SVGEGT. The CDR3 runs 15 residues. The V and J ends lost 6 bases and 0 bases, in that order; junction bases with no gene match: 5. The CDR3 DNA reads TGTGCCAGCAGAACGGGACTAGCGAACTCCTACGAGCAGTACTTC. The encoded protein is CASRTGLANSYEQYF.

The V and J genes are TRBV20-1 and TRBJ2-5, with a possible D match to TRBD2 (5 bases). Per the germline V gene, CDR1 is DFQATT and CDR2 is SNEGSKA (reference sequence). V was cut by 6 bases and J by 2 bases, with 16 bases left in between. The CDR3 loop spans 14 amino acids. For the CDR3, the DNA is TGCAGTGCAGCCTACGGGCCGGGGCAAGAGACCCAGTACTTC. The encoded protein is CSAAYGPGQETQYF.

This clonotype showed up just a few times. The chain combines TRBV6-1 with TRBJ2-1; 7 nucleotides align to TRBD1. This CDR3 has 15 amino acids. Germline V lookup: CDR1 MNHNS, CDR2 SASEGT. The J segment lost 0 bases and the V segment lost 7 bases, leaving 6 bases of the junction unmatched. The CDR3 region has the DNA TGTGCCAGCAAAGACAGGGTAAGCTCCTACAATGAGCAGTTCTTC. This translates into CASKDRVSSYNEQFF.

This clonotype is categorized as medium-sized. This chain connects TRBV2 to TRBJ2-5, with D unclear. Germline V gene sequence: CDR1 SNHLY, CDR2 FYNNEI. With 6 bases removed from V and 2 bases from J, the gap between germline ends came to 10 bases. This CDR3 spans 13 amino acids. In DNA, the CDR3 is TGTGCCAGCAGCGCCTACAGACAAGAGACCCAGTACTTC. Amino acids: CASSAYRQETQYF.

This clonotype has a handful of counts. The rearrangement uses TRBV18 and TRBJ2-5; no clear D gene. The ends were cut back, 3 bases at V and 4 bases at J, with 3 bases in the middle. Per the germline V gene, CDR1 is KGHSH and CDR2 is LQKENI. The CDR3 consists of 11 residues. The CDR3 DNA reads TGTGCCAGCTCACCGCGAGAGACCCAGTACTTC. This gives the protein CASSPRETQYF. Using reference TRBV18 and TRBJ2-5 for the parts outside the CDR3, the full variable domain is NAGVMQNPRHLVRRRGQEARLRCSPMKGHSHVYWYRQLPEEGLKFMVYLQKENIIDESGMPKERFSAEFPKEGPSILRIQQVVRGDSAAYFCASSPRETQYFGPGTRLLVL.

The chain has TRBV19 and TRBJ2-7, with 8 bases that match TRBD1. With V trimmed by 4 bases and J by 6 bases, 14 bases remained unmatched. The CDR3 has 16 amino acids. The V gene's germline CDR1 is LNHDA and CDR2 SQIVND (reference sequence). Written as DNA, the CDR3 is TGTGCCAGTAGTAGCCCCGGGGCAGGGGGCATGGGCGAGCAGTACTTC. Translation: CASSSPGAGGMGEQYF.

This clonotype was counted between two and nine times. The chain is built from TRBV24-1 and TRBJ1-5; the D gene is possibly TRBD1 (6 bases). CDR3 length equals 14 residues. Germline V CDR1 and CDR2: KGHDR, SFDVKD. V lost 2 bases, J lost 11 bases, and 15 bases lay in between. The CDR3 spells CATSDSSQGRTQHF. In nucleotides, the CDR3 is TGTGCCACCAGTGATTCCAGCCAGGGGCGGACCCAGCATTTT.

The V and J genes are TRBV19 and TRBJ1-2; possibly TRBD1 for D (6 bases). CDR1 LNHDA and CDR2 SQIVND come from the germline V gene (reference sequence). V was shortened by 4 bases and J by 4 bases, with 10 bases between the two germline ends. This CDR3 has 13 amino acids. Here the CDR3 DNA reads TGTGCCAGTAGTAGGACAGACCTCTATGGCTACACCTTC. It yields the protein CASSRTDLYGYTF. Filled out from reference TRBV19 and TRBJ1-2, the complete variable domain reads DGGITQSPKYLFRKEGQNVTLSCEQNLNHDAMYWYRQDPGQGLRLIYYSQIVNDFQKGDIAEGYSVSREKKESFPLTVTSAQKNPTAFYLCASSRTDLYGYTFGSGTRLTVV.

In this sample, this clonotype is medium-sized. The DNA of the CDR3 is TGTGCCAGCAGCGCCCGGGACGAAGCCCACTACGAGCAGTACTTC. It codes for CASSARDEAHYEQYF. The rearrangement joins TRBV7-8 to TRBJ2-7, with D perhaps being TRBD1 or TRBD2 (5 bases each). From germline, CDR1 is SGHVS and CDR2 FQNEAQ. The CDR3 is 15 residues long. The ends were cut back, 5 bases at V and 3 bases at J, with 17 bases in the middle.

This clonotype was counted only a few times. V gene TRBV11-3 combines with J gene TRBJ1-1; tentative D call: TRBD1 (5 bases). The germline gives CDR1 SGHNT, CDR2 YENEEA. CDR3 length: 14 amino acids. Trimming shortened V by 7 bases and J by 1 base, and 13 bases separated the two germline ends. The CDR3 loop reads CASTPQGGNTEAFF. CDR3 sequence (DNA): TGTGCCAGCACCCCGCAGGGAGGGAACACTGAAGCTTTCTTT.

V is TRBV24-1 and J is TRBJ2-1, with D possibly being TRBD2 (5 bases). Germline values: CDR1 KGHDR, CDR2 SFDVKD. The CDR3 is 14 amino acids. The V end was cut by 6 bases, the J end by 7 bases, with 15 bases between. CDR3 amino acids: CATSIRGSQNEQFF. The CDR3 nucleotides are TGTGCCACCAGTATCAGAGGGAGTCAGAATGAGCAGTTCTTC.

This sequence joins TRBV2 and TRBJ2-7; 8 bases fit TRBD1. The CDR3 sequence is 12 residues long. J was trimmed by 2 bases and V by 9 bases; bases with no gene match: 3. The germline gives CDR1 SNHLY, CDR2 FYNNEI. The chain's CDR3 is CARGDRPYEQYF. CDR3 nucleotide sequence: TGTGCCAGAGGGGACAGGCCCTACGAGCAGTACTTC.